The text below deals with one T cell receptor beta chain. The data were produced by immunoSEQ multiplex PCR, yet TCRdb's version contains in-frame clones alone and is incomplete. Among about 7,400 clones, around 50% were seen once, and the ten largest hold approximately 7.8%. These data are taken from a study of CXCR4 blockade with PD-1 therapy in pancreatic cancer. The CDR3 covers 15 residues. J gave up 0 bases and V 5 bases, and 10 bases lay outside the gene matches. Germline lookup yields CDR1 SQVTM and CDR2 ANQGSEA. Patients who provided the archived tumor blocks had not received neoadjuvant therapy before surgery.

The chain uses TRBV29-1 and TRBJ2-7, with 7 bases matching TRBD2. The sample consisted of tumor tissue. This clonotype originated in a human donor with pancreatic ductal adenocarcinoma. The CDR3: CSVKGSGGSSYEQYF. The DNA of the CDR3 is TGCAGCGTTAAGGGTTCGGGCGGGAGCTCCTACGAGCAGTACTTC.